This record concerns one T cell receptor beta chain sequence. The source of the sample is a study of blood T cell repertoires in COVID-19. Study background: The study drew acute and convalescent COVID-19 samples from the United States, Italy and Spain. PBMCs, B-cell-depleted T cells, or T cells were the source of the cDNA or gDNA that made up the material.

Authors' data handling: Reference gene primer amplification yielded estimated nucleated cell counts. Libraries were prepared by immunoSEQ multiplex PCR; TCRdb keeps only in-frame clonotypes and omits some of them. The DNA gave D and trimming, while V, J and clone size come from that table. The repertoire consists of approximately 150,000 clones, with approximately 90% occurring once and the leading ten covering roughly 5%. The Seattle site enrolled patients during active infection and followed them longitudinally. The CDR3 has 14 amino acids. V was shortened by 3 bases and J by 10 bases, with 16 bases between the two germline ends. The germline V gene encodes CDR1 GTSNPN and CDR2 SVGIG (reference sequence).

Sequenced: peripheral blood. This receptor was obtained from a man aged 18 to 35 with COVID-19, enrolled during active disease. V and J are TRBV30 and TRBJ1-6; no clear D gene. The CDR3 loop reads CAWRKLPGGSPLHF. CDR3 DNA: TGTGCCTGGAGAAAACTCCCAGGTGGGTCACCCCTCCACTTT.